The entry below gives a single TCR beta chain sequence along with its context. This sample was included in a study of control samples from healthy donors and cancer patients. Germline loops: CDR1 KGHSH, CDR2 LQKENI. The J segment lost 2 bases and the V segment lost 3 bases, leaving 8 bases of the junction unmatched. The CDR3 extends over 17 amino acids. Sequenced by immunoSEQ multiplex PCR; TCRdb stores in-frame clones only, minus some. The repertoire holds approximately 100,000 clones, with about 84% as singletons. This clonotype was sampled from a woman in her forties in good health. V is TRBV18 and J is TRBJ1-5; 9 nucleotides align to TRBD1. The sample consisted of blood. CDR3 DNA sequence: TGTGCCAGCTCACCGAAACAGGGGGCGATTGGCAATCAGCCCCAGCATTTT. This sequence encodes CASSPKQGAIGNQPQHF.